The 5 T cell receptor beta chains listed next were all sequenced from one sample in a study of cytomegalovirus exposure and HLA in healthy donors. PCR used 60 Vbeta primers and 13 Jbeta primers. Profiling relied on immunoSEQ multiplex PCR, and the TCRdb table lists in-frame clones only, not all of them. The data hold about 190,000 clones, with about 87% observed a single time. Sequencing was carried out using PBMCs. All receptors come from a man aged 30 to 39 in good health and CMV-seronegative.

The CDR3 DNA follows: TGTGCCAGCAGCTTGAGCTCCTACGAGCAGTACTTC. This codes for CASSLSSYEQYF. The V and J genes are TRBV7-6 and TRBJ2-7; D gene ambiguous. The CDR3 has 12 amino acids. Germline CDR1 reads SGHVS; CDR2 reads FNYEAQ. V gave up 3 bases and J gave up 0 bases, with 3 bases separating them.

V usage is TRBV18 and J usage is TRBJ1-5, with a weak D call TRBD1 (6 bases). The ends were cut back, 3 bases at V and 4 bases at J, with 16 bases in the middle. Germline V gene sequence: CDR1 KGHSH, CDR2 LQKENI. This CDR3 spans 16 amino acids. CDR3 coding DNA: TGTGCCAGCTCACCTTGGGATAGACAGGTGAATCAGCCCCAGCATTTT. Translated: CASSPWDRQVNQPQHF.

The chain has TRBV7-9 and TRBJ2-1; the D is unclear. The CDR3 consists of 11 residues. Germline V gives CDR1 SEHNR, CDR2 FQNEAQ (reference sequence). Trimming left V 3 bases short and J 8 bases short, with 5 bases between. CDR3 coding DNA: TGTGCCAGCAGCTTTGCGGATGAGCAGTTCTTC. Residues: CASSFADEQFF.

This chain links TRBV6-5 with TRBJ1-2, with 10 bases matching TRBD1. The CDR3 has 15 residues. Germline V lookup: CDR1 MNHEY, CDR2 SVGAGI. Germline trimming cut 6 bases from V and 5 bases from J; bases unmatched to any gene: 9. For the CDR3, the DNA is TGTGCCAGCAGCTCCGGGACAGGGGTGGGGTATGGCTACACCTTC. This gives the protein CASSSGTGVGYGYTF.

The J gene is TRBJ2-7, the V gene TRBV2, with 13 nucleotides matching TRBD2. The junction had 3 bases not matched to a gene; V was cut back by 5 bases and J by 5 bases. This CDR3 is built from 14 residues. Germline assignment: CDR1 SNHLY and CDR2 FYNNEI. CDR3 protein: CASSTSGGADEQYF. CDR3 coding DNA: TGTGCCAGCAGTACTAGCGGGGGGGCCGACGAGCAGTACTTC.